This TCR beta chain is from a study of OX40 agonist ivuxolimab in advanced cancers. Study as a whole: Ivuxolimab doses were 0.01, 0.1, 0.3, 1.5, 3 or 10 mg/kg every 2 weeks.

This CDR3 spans 14 amino acids. The V and J ends lost 2 bases and 2 bases respectively, with 8 bases between them. The germline CDR1 and CDR2 sequences are SGHRS and YFSETQ. Regarding the study as a whole: Partial responders at 0.1-3.0 mg/kg had among the lowest clonal expansion.

Clones were read by immunoSEQ multiplex PCR, and TCRdb kept only the in-frame ones, dropping some. The table lists some 86,000 clones, less than 95% of them singletons. Comments on this clone: Its target is not known.

At cycle 4 day 1, cycle 7 day 1, and baseline, blood was sampled. Sequenced material: CD4+ or CD8+ T cells sorted from blood, taken in a trial of the OX40 agonist ivuxolimab. This chain links TRBV5-1 with TRBJ1-5; D unclear. The receptor's source is an adult with an advanced solid tumor such as melanoma, head and neck, liver or kidney cancer. As DNA, the CDR3 is TGCGCCAGCAGCTTTTCCGGGGGCAATCAGCCCCAGCATTTT. It specifies CASSFSGGNQPQHF.